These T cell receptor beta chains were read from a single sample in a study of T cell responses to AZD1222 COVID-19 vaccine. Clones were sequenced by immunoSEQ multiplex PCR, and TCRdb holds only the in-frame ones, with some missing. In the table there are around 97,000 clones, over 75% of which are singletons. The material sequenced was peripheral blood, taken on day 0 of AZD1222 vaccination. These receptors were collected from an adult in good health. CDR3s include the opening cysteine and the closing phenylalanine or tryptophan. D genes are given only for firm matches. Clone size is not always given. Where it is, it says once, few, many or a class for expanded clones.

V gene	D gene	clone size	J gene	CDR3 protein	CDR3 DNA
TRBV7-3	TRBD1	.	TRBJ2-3	CASSPGTEFHTDTQYF	TGTGCCAGCAGCCCTGGGACAGAATTTCACACAGATACGCAGTATTTT
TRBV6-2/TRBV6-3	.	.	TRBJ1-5	CASSFSPGPGYSNQPQHF	TGTGCCAGCAGTTTTTCGCCAGGGCCGGGTTATAGCAATCAGCCCCAGCATTTT
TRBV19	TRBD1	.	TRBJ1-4	CASRTGQARGEKLFF	TGTGCCAGTAGAACCGGACAGGCCAGGGGTGAAAAACTGTTTTTT
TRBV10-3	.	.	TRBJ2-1	CAISESAESYNEQFF	TGTGCCATCAGTGAGTCCGCTGAATCCTACAATGAGCAGTTCTTC
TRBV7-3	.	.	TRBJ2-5	CASSLLGAVGETQYF	TGTGCCAGCAGCTTACTGGGGGCCGTCGGGGAGACCCAGTACTTC
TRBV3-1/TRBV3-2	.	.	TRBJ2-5	CASSPQLDRGWGETQYF	TGTGCCAGCAGCCCACAACTGGATAGGGGGTGGGGAGAGACCCAGTACTTC
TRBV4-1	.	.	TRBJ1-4	CASSRDAEKLFF	TGCGCCAGCAGTCGGGACGCCGAAAAACTGTTTTTT
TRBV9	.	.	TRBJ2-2	CASSVDPRGNTGELFF	TGTGCCAGCAGCGTAGACCCGCGGGGGAACACCGGGGAGCTGTTTTTT
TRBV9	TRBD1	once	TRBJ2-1	CASSEQGAGEQFF	TGTGCCAGCAGCGAACAGGGGGCCGGTGAGCAGTTCTTC
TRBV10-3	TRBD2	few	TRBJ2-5	CAISEASSGSETQYF	TGTGCCATCAGTGAGGCGTCTAGCGGGAGTGAGACCCAGTACTTC
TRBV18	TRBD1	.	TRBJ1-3	CASSPAGTVSGNTIYF	TGTGCCAGCTCACCGGCCGGGACAGTCTCTGGAAACACCATATATTTT
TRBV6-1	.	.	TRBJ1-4	CASSEASVRAEKLFF	TGTGCCAGCAGTGAAGCAAGCGTCAGGGCTGAAAAACTGTTTTTT
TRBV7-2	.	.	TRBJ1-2	CASSLPPTDSNGYTF	TGTGCCAGCAGCTTACCCCCGACGGACTCTAACGGCTACACCTTC
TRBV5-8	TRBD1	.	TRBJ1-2	CASSRTGNYGYTF	TGTGCCAGCAGCCGGACAGGAAACTATGGCTACACCTTC
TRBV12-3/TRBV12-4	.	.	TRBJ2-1	CASSLTNEQFF	TGTGCCAGCAGTTTGACTAATGAGCAGTTCTTC
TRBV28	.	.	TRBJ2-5	CASSLVETQYF	TGTGCCAGCAGTTTGGTTGAGACCCAGTACTTC
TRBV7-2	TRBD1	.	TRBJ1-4	CASSLPGTGGEKLFF	TGTGCCAGCAGCTTACCCGGGACAGGAGGTGAAAAACTGTTTTTT
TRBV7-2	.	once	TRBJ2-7	CASSPGPSYEQYF	TGTGCCAGCAGCCCTGGGCCCTCCTACGAGCAGTACTTC
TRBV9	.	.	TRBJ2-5	CASSPRWGKGETQYF	TGTGCCAGCAGCCCCCGGTGGGGGAAGGGGGAGACCCAGTACTTC
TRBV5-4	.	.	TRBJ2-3	CASSLGVASDTQYF	TGTGCCAGCAGCTTGGGAGTAGCGTCAGATACGCAGTATTTT
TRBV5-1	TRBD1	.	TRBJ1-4	CASSLEGQGNEKLFF	TGCGCCAGCAGCTTGGAGGGACAGGGTAATGAAAAACTGTTTTTT
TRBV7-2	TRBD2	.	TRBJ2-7	CASSWGVGGSYEQYF	TGTGCCAGCAGCTGGGGCGTGGGAGGGTCCTACGAGCAGTACTTC
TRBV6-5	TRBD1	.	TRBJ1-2	CASSKDRMDYGYTF	TGTGCCAGCAGTAAGGACAGGATGGACTATGGCTACACCTTC
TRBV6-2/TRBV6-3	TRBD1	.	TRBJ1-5	CASSSQGVVQPQHF	TGTGCCAGCAGTTCTCAGGGGGTGGTTCAGCCCCAGCATTTT
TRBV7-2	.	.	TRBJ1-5	CASSLKGGGDQPQHF	TGTGCCAGCAGCCTAAAGGGGGGTGGGGATCAGCCCCAGCATTTT
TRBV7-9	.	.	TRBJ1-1	CASSLLWGTEAFF	TGTGCCAGCAGCTTATTATGGGGGACTGAAGCTTTCTTT
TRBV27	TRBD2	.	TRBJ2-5	CASRGPSGNEETQYF	TGTGCCAGCAGAGGGCCTAGCGGGAATGAAGAGACCCAGTACTTC
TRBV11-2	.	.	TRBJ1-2	CASSLGRELDGYTF	TGTGCCAGCAGCTTGGGTAGGGAATTGGACGGCTACACCTTC
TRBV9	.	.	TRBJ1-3	CASSDTGLGNTIYF	TGTGCCAGCAGCGACACAGGGCTTGGAAACACCATATATTTT
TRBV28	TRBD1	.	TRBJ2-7	CASSSTGWDEQYF	TGTGCCAGCAGTTCGACAGGGTGGGACGAGCAGTACTTC
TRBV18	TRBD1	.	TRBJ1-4	CASSRGTGIEKLFF	TGTGCCAGCTCACGAGGGACAGGGATTGAAAAACTGTTTTTT
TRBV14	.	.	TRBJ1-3	CASSQGIRNTIYF	TGTGCCAGCAGCCAAGGGATTAGAAACACCATATATTTT
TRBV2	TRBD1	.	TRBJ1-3	CASTDRGNSGNTIYF	TGTGCCAGCACCGACAGGGGCAACTCTGGAAACACCATATATTTT
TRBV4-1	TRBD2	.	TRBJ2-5	CASSPETSGRETQYF	TGCGCCAGCAGCCCTGAGACTAGCGGGCGGGAGACCCAGTACTTC
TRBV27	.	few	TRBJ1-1	CASSLSTLTEAFF	TGTGCCAGCAGTTTATCAACACTGACTGAAGCTTTCTTT
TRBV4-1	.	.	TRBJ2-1	CASSQDDRRGTGNEQFF	TGCGCCAGCAGCCAAGACGATCGGAGGGGTACAGGTAATGAGCAGTTCTTC
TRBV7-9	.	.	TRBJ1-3	CASSSPPRTSGNTIYF	TGTGCCAGCAGCTCCCCGCCCCGAACCTCTGGAAACACCATATATTTT
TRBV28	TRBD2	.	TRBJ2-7	CASKLSGNSYEQYF	TGTGCCAGCAAACTAAGCGGGAATTCCTACGAGCAGTACTTC
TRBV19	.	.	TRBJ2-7	CASSISSAAYEQYF	TGTGCCAGTAGTATATCATCGGCAGCTTACGAGCAGTACTTC
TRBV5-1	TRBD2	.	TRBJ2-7	CATGSGLAGGSYEQYF	TGCGCCACCGGTTCGGGACTAGCGGGAGGGTCCTACGAGCAGTACTTC
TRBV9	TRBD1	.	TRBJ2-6	CASSPTGALSGANVLTF	TGTGCCAGCAGCCCGACAGGGGCTCTCTCTGGGGCCAACGTCCTGACTTTC
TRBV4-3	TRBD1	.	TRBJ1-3	CASSQVQGGTGNTIYF	TGCGCCAGCAGCCAAGTACAGGGGGGGACTGGAAACACCATATATTTT
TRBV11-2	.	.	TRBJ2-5	CASSLGPHVQETQYF	TGTGCCAGCAGCTTAGGTCCCCACGTCCAAGAGACCCAGTACTTC